This TCR beta chain came from a study of OX40 agonist ivuxolimab in advanced cancers. With 2 bases removed from V and 2 bases from J, the gap between germline ends came to 10 bases. Germline lookup yields CDR1 SGHRS and CDR2 YFSETQ. The length of the CDR3 is 14 residues. The table came from immunoSEQ multiplex PCR; TCRdb's copy has only in-frame clones and leaves some out. The sample lists about 66,000 clones; over 75% were seen once. The clonotype comes from an adult with an advanced solid tumor such as melanoma, head and neck, liver or kidney cancer. This sequence joins TRBV5-1 and TRBJ2-5, with D possibly TRBD1 on 5 matching bases. Material: CD4+ or CD8+ T cells sorted from blood, obtained in a trial of the OX40 agonist ivuxolimab. CDR3 sequence reads: CASSFGRAQETQYF. DNA for the CDR3: TGCGCCAGCAGCTTTGGCAGGGCTCAAGAGACCCAGTACTTC.